The 29 T cell receptor beta chains below were found in one sample sequenced in a study of post-analysis software for immune sequencing data. General observations from the study: TRBV5-6, TRBV5-1 and TRBV20-1 were among a handful of TRBV segments more frequent in patients than controls.

No antigens are known for them. Presence of unique molecular identifiers characterized the TCR beta cDNA libraries. TCRdb re-called the PCR reads with MiXCR, one entry per CDR3 protein. Of hundreds of thousands of distinct CDR3 sequences listed, approximately 50% are singletons. The specimen sequenced was blood. The receptors derive from a girl aged 10-17 years with multiple sclerosis.

CDR3 coding DNA: TGTGCCAGCAGCCACCGGGACAGGGGGCGGGACATTCAGTACTTC. Protein sequence: CASSHRDRGRDIQYF. The gene calls are TRBV6-5 and TRBJ2-4; 12 bases align to TRBD1. This CDR3 has 15 residues. Germline trimming cut 6 bases from V and 8 bases from J; bases unmatched to any gene: 8. Germline CDR1 and CDR2: MNHEY and SVGAGI.

This clonotype was counted between two and nine times. The gene calls are TRBV10-3 and TRBJ2-5; D call uncertain. The CDR3 is 14 amino acids. Germline V gene lookup returns CDR1 ENHRY and CDR2 SYGVKD. Trimming took 3 bases from V and 0 from J, leaving 8 bases between them. The CDR3 sequence is CAISDSVNQETQYF. The CDR3 nucleotides are TGTGCCATCAGTGATTCCGTAAACCAAGAGACCCAGTACTTC.

The rearrangement uses TRBV29-1 and TRBJ2-4; D might be TRBD1 (6 bases). The J call may be in error: the DNA end matches TRBJ2-7 better. The CDR3 sequence is 14 residues long. Germline loops: CDR1 SQVTM, CDR2 ANQGSEA. This chain's CDR3 is CSVVGHRKPYEQYF. The DNA of the CDR3 is TGCAGCGTTGTGGGACACAGAAAGCCCTACGAGCAGTACTTC.

The chain uses TRBV7-2 and TRBJ2-3; 11 positions agree with TRBD2. Looked up from germline, CDR1 is SGHTA and CDR2 is FQGNSA. The CDR3 is 16 amino acids. V lost 2 bases, J lost 4 bases, and 5 bases stayed unmatched. CDR3 amino acids: CASSLSSGGVADTQYF. In nucleotides, the CDR3 is TGTGCCAGCAGCTTAAGTAGCGGGGGGGTGGCAGATACGCAGTATTTT.

This clonotype was seen a handful of times. V usage is TRBV18 and J usage is TRBJ2-7; the match to TRBD1 covers 9 bases. The CDR3 has 14 amino acids. Germline trimming cut 4 bases from V and 4 bases from J; bases unmatched to any gene: 5. Looked up from germline, CDR1 is KGHSH and CDR2 is LQKENI. The CDR3 nucleotides are TGTGCCAGCTCACAAGGGACAGGGAAGTACGAGCAGTACTTC. Protein product: CASSQGTGKYEQYF.

J is TRBJ2-6 and V is TRBV20-1, with D unresolved. The CDR3 contains 16 residues. Looked up from germline, CDR1 is DFQATT and CDR2 is SNEGSKA (reference sequence). Trimming pared 3 bases from V and 0 bases from J, leaving 12 bases between. The CDR3 nucleotides are TGCAGTGCTAGCGTAGACGGCGGCTCTGGGGCCAACGTCCTGACTTTC. Protein product: CSASVDGGSGANVLTF.

This clonotype was seen only once. The chain has TRBV20-1 and TRBJ2-1, with 7 positions matching TRBD2. The trim removed 1 base at V and 6 bases at J, leaving 12 bases unmatched. The germline V gene has CDR1 DFQATT and CDR2 SNEGSKA (reference sequence). The CDR3 has 16 residues. CDR3 DNA: TGCAGTGCTAGAGCGGGGAGGGCTAGCGGCCGCAATGAGCAGTTCTTC. This gives the protein CSARAGRASGRNEQFF.

V gene TRBV30 combines with J gene TRBJ2-1, with TRBD2 matching over 9 bases. Trimming removed 3 bases from V and 5 bases from J; junction bases left unmatched: 14. Looked up from germline, CDR1 is GTSNPN and CDR2 is SVGIG (reference sequence). This CDR3 region has 17 residues. The DNA of the CDR3 is TGTGCCTGGAGGGTGCAGTCGGGAGCGGGGGGCCACAATGAGCAGTTCTTC. Translation gives CAWRVQSGAGGHNEQFF.

The chain is built from TRBV6-6 and TRBJ1-2, with no clear D. Trimming took 2 bases from V and 8 from J, leaving 18 bases between them. Germline V gene sequence: CDR1 MNHNY, CDR2 SVGAGI (reference sequence). The CDR3 length is 15 residues. The chain's CDR3 is CASSYPPGVGIGYTF. CDR3 sequence (DNA): TGTGCCAGCAGTTACCCGCCCGGGGTAGGCATAGGCTACACCTTC.

J is TRBJ2-3 and V is TRBV14; no definite D call. Germline assignment: CDR1 SGHDN and CDR2 FVKESK. This CDR3 has 16 residues. Trimming stripped 4 bases from V and 2 bases from J, with 16 bases between. CDR3 nucleotides: TGTGCCAGCAGCCCATACTTGGACGGATTCACAGATACGCAGTATTTT. This gives the protein CASSPYLDGFTDTQYF.

This clonotype was seen many times. V usage is TRBV6-6 and J usage is TRBJ2-7, with 9 nucleotides matching TRBD1. V was clipped by 8 bases and J by 2 bases; unmatched bases: 10. CDR3 length: 15 residues. Germline V lookup: CDR1 MNHNY, CDR2 SVGAGI (reference sequence). The CDR3, as DNA: TGTGCCAGCTCACCGCCGGGACAGGGAGCCTACGAGCAGTACTTC. It codes for CASSPPGQGAYEQYF.

This rearrangement joins TRBV20-1 to TRBJ2-1; TRBD1 is a possible D gene (6 bases). Between the trimmed V and J ends, which lost 4 bases and 5 bases, there was a span of 15 bases. Germline V CDR1 and CDR2: DFQATT, SNEGSKA (reference sequence). This CDR3 has 14 amino acids. The CDR3 reads CSAISGAPDNEQFF. In nucleotides, the CDR3 is TGCAGTGCTATTTCAGGGGCCCCCGACAATGAGCAGTTCTTC.

The chain is built from TRBV5-1 and TRBJ2-5; TRBD2 matches 7 bases. CDR1 is SGHRS and CDR2 is YFSETQ in the germline V gene. V was pared by 0 bases and J by 1 base, with 6 bases of the junction left unmatched. CDR3 length: 16 residues. DNA of the CDR3: TGCGCCAGCAGCTTGGAGGGCGGGAGAACCCAAGAGACCCAGTACTTC. Residues: CASSLEGGRTQETQYF.

This clonotype was counted once. At one end the junction does not follow the germline gene, possibly because of a read error. V usage is TRBV5-1 and J usage is TRBJ2-7; D not certain. Germline CDR1 and CDR2: SGHRS and YFSETQ. The CDR3 sequence is 11 residues long. The CDR3 nucleotides are TGCGTCAGCAGCGAGGACTACGAGCAGTACTTC. As protein: CVSSEDYEQYF.

This clonotype was seen only once. The chain links TRBV4-2 to TRBJ2-5, with 9 bases identical to TRBD2. The CDR3 extends over 16 amino acids. J was trimmed by 1 base and V by 0 bases; bases with no gene match: 3. The germline V gene encodes CDR1 LGHNA and CDR2 YNFKEQ. The CDR3 DNA reads as TGTGCCAGCAGCCAAGAGTTAGCGGGGGTCCAAGAGACCCAGTACTTC. Residues: CASSQELAGVQETQYF.

The chain combines TRBV3-1 with TRBJ2-7, with D tentatively TRBD2 (5 bases). The CDR3 loop spans 15 amino acids. Germline CDR1 reads LGHDT; CDR2 reads YNNKEL (reference sequence). Between the trimmed V and J ends, which lost 1 base and 3 bases, there was a span of 13 bases. CDR3 nucleotides: TGTGCCAGCAGCCAAGCCCGAGGGCTAGTCTACGAGCAGTACTTC. Translating it yields CASSQARGLVYEQYF.

The DNA for the CDR3 is TGTGCCAGCAGTTTAACAAAGGGACAGGGCCTCTATGGCTACACCTTC. Translating it yields CASSLTKGQGLYGYTF. The chain links TRBV27 to TRBJ1-2; TRBD1 matches at 9 bases. The germline CDR1 and CDR2 sequences are MNHEY and SMNVEV (reference sequence). The CDR3 runs 16 residues. The V segment lost 2 bases and the J segment 4 bases; nucleotides outside the gene matches: 8.

The chain recombines TRBV10-3 with TRBJ1-4, with D possibly matching TRBD1 (6 bases). CDR3 length equals 14 residues. Trimming cost V 3 bases and J 8 bases, with 13 bases left between them. Germline V gives CDR1 ENHRY, CDR2 SYGVKD. The DNA of the CDR3 is TGTGCCATCAGTGACCGGGGGCAACAAGAAAAACTGTTTTTT. This translates into CAISDRGQQEKLFF.

V and J are TRBV20-1 and TRBJ2-7; TRBD1 matches 10 bases. Per germline, CDR1 DFQATT and CDR2 SNEGSKA (reference sequence). With V trimmed by 0 bases and J by 1 base, 9 bases remained unmatched. The CDR3 has 17 residues. The CDR3 protein is CSARDYRRTGGSYEQYF. Written as DNA, the CDR3 is TGCAGTGCTAGAGATTATCGCCGGACAGGGGGATCCTACGAGCAGTACTTC.

The J gene is TRBJ2-4, the V gene TRBV29-1; no clear D gene. Germline CDR1 and CDR2: SQVTM and ANQGSEA. The CDR3 has 10 amino acids. V lost 4 bases, J lost 8 bases, and 6 bases lay in between. CDR3 in amino acids: CSVGKDIQYF. The DNA of the CDR3 is TGCAGCGTTGGGAAGGACATTCAGTACTTC.

This sequence joins TRBV24-1 and TRBJ2-1; TRBD1 matches 7 bases. CDR1 and CDR2 from the germline V gene are KGHDR and SFDVKD. The CDR3 sequence is 15 residues long. V was pared by 3 bases and J by 2 bases, with 3 bases of the junction left unmatched. CDR3 in amino acids: CATSDPGTAYNEQFF. The CDR3, as DNA: TGTGCCACCAGTGATCCCGGGACAGCCTACAATGAGCAGTTCTTC.

This clonotype was picked up a small number of times. The CDR3 loop is CSHWTERYGYTF. The CDR3 nucleotides read TGCAGTCATTGGACGGAGCGCTATGGCTACACCTTC. The chain combines TRBV20-1 with TRBJ1-2, with unresolved D. The germline CDR1 and CDR2 sequences are DFQATT and SNEGSKA (reference sequence). The length of the CDR3 is 12 residues. V lost 8 bases, J lost 4 bases, and 14 bases lay in between.

The rearrangement links TRBV20-1 to TRBJ2-5; 7 nucleotides agree with TRBD1. The DNA end is a closer match to TRBJ2-7, so the J assignment may be wrong. Germline values: CDR1 DFQATT, CDR2 SNEGSKA (reference sequence). There are 15 residues in the CDR3. The chain's CDR3 is CSARHAGTDLYEQYF. The CDR3 DNA follows: TGCAGTGCTAGACACGCCGGGACAGACTTGTACGAGCAGTACTTC.

This clonotype was recorded once. The V and J genes are TRBV12-5 and TRBJ2-2; possible D gene TRBD1, 5 bases. The V end was cut by 3 bases, the J end by 2 bases, with 10 bases between. Per germline, CDR1 LGHNT and CDR2 FRNRAP. CDR3 length: 15 amino acids. In nucleotides, the CDR3 is TGTGCTAGTGGTTTACCCAGGGCCAACACCGGGGAGCTGTTTTTT. Its protein product is CASGLPRANTGELFF.

The rearrangement joins TRBV12-3 or TRBV12-4 to TRBJ2-7, with 11 bases lining up with TRBD2. The ends lost 5 bases at V and 1 base at J; junction bases unmatched: 4. The CDR3 spans 15 residues. This chain's CDR3 is CASSPPSGRSYEQYF. The CDR3 region has the DNA TGTGCCAGCAGTCCGCCTAGCGGGAGGTCCTACGAGCAGTACTTC.

J is TRBJ2-7 and V is TRBV20-1; 12 bases are shared with TRBD2. Unmatched junction bases numbered 14, after V lost 5 bases and J lost 9 bases. Germline V lookup: CDR1 DFQATT, CDR2 SNEGSKA (reference sequence). This CDR3 region has 15 residues. CDR3 amino acids: CSAPQTSGGAGGQYF. Here the CDR3 DNA reads TGCAGTGCTCCTCAGACTAGCGGGGGAGCTGGTGGGCAGTACTTC.

V and J are TRBV15 and TRBJ2-7; 11 bases line up with TRBD2. Germline CDR1 is LNHNV and CDR2 is YYDKDF (reference sequence). The CDR3 has 16 residues. V lost 5 bases, J lost 4 bases, and 10 bases stayed unmatched. CDR3 sequence reads: CATSGTAGTSGYEQYF. The CDR3 nucleotides are TGTGCCACCAGCGGAACCGCCGGGACTAGCGGTTACGAGCAGTACTTC.

This clonotype was counted between two and nine times. This chain uses TRBV7-2 with TRBJ2-4; tentatively, D is TRBD2 (5 bases). Per germline, CDR1 SGHTA and CDR2 FQGNSA. This CDR3 has 18 amino acids. V lost 4 bases to trimming and J lost 0 bases, with 19 bases between them. Here the CDR3 DNA reads TGTGCCAGCAGCTGGGGAGAGCCGGGTCTCCTAGCCAAAAACATTCAGTACTTC. This gives the protein CASSWGEPGLLAKNIQYF. Full variable domain (remainder filled in from reference TRBV7-2 and TRBJ2-4): GAGVSQSPSNKVTEKGKDVELRCDPISGHTALYWYRQSLGQGLEFLIYFQGNSAPDKSGLPSDRFSAERTGGSVSTLTIQRTQQEDSAVYLCASSWGEPGLLAKNIQYFGAGTRLSVL.

The chain joins TRBV12-3 or TRBV12-4 to TRBJ2-1, with D uncertain. The CDR3 extends over 11 amino acids. V was trimmed by 5 bases and J by 8 bases, leaving 7 bases between them. The CDR3 DNA follows: TGTGCCAGCAGTCCTGCGCATGAGCAGTTCTTC. Translated, it gives CASSPAHEQFF.